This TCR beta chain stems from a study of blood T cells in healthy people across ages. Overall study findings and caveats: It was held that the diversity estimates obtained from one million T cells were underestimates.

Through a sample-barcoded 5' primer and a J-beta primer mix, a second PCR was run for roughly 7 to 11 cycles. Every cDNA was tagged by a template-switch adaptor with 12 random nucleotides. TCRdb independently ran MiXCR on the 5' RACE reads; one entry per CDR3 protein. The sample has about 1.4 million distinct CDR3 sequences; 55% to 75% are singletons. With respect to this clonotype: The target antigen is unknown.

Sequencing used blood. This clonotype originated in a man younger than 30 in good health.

In DNA, the CDR3 is TGTGCCTTAGACTCGACAGGGGGCAGAGAGACCCAGTACTTC. It specifies CALDSTGGRETQYF. The rearrangement uses TRBV30 and TRBJ2-7; TRBD1 matches 10 bases. The last part of the DNA fits TRBJ2-5 better; the J call may be wrong. CDR3 length: 14 residues. Germline V gene sequence: CDR1 GTSNPN, CDR2 SVGIG (reference sequence).